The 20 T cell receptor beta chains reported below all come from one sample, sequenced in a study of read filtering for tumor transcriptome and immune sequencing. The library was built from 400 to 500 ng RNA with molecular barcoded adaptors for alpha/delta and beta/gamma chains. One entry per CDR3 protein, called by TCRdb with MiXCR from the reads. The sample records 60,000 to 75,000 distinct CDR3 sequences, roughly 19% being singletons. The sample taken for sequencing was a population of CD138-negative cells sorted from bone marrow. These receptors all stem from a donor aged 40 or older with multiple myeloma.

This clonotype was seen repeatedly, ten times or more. The CDR3 protein is CASSLAEDFTDTQYF. The CDR3 bases are TGCGCCAGCAGCTTGGCCGAAGACTTCACAGATACGCAGTATTTT. This rearrangement joins TRBV5-1 to TRBJ2-3; D remains unclear. Deletions cut 0 bases from V and 2 bases from J, with 10 bases between. Germline CDR1 and CDR2: SGHRS and YFSETQ. The CDR3 is 15 amino acids.

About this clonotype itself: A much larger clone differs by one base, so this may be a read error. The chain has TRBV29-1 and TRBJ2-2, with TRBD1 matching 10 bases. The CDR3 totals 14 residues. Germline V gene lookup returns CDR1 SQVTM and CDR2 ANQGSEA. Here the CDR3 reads CSVDPGTGDGELLF. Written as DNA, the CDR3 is TGCAGCGTAGATCCCGGGACAGGGGACGGGGAGCTGCTTTTT.

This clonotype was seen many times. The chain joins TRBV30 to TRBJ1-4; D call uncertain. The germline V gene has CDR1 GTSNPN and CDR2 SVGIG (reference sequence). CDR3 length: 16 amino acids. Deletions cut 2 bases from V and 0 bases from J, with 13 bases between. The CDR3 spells CAWSRTDLATNEKLFF. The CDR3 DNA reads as TGTGCCTGGAGTCGGACCGACCTTGCAACTAATGAAAAACTGTTTTTT. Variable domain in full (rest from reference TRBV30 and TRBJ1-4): SQTIHQWPATLVQPVGSPLSLECTVEGTSNPNLYWYRQAAGRGLQLLFYSVGIGQISSEVPQNLSASRPQDRQFILSSKKLLLSDSGFYLCAWSRTDLATNEKLFFGSGTQLSVL.

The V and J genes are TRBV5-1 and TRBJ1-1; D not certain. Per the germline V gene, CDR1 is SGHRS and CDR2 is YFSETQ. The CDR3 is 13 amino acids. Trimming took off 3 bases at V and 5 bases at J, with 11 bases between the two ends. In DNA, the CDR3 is TGCGCCAGCAGCTCGGCCGAAGGGACTGAAGCTTTCTTT. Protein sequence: CASSSAEGTEAFF.

Here the CDR3 DNA reads TGTGCCAGCGATTTGGTCGGGGGGCGGATGAACACTGAAGCTTTCTTT. Translated: CASDLVGGRMNTEAFF. This chain joins TRBV6-2 or TRBV6-3 and TRBJ1-1; the D gene is possibly TRBD1 (6 bases). V was trimmed by 8 bases and J by 0 bases, leaving 19 bases between them. CDR1 and CDR2 (germline): MNHEY, SVGEGT. This CDR3 is 16 amino acids long.

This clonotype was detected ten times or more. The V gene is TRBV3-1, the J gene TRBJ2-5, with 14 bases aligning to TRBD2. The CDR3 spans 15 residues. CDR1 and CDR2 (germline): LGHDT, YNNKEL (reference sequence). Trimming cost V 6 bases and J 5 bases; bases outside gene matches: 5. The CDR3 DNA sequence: TGTGCCAGCAGGGGGACTAGCGGGAGTGTGGAGACCCAGTACTTC. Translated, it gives CASRGTSGSVETQYF.

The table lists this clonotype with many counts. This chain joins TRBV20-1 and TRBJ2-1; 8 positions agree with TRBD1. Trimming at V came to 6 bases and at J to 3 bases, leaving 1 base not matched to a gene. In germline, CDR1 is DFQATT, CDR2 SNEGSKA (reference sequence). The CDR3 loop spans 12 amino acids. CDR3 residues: CSAGTGYNEQFF. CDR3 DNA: TGCAGTGCGGGGACAGGCTACAATGAGCAGTTCTTC.

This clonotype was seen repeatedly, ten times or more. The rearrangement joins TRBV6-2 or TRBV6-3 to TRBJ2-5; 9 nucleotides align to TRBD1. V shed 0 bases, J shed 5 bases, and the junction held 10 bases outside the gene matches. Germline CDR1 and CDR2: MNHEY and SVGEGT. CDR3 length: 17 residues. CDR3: CASSYSNAQGASETQYF. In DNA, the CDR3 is TGTGCCAGCAGTTACTCGAATGCACAGGGGGCCTCGGAGACCCAGTACTTC.

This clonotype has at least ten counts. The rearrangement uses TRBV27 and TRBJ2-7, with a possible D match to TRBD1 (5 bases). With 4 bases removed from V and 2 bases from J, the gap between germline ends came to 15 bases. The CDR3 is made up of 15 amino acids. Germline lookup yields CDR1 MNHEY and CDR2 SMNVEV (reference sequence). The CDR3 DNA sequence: TGTGCCAGCAGTTCTCGGCCAGGGCGAGCCTACGAGCAGTACTTC. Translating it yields CASSSRPGRAYEQYF.

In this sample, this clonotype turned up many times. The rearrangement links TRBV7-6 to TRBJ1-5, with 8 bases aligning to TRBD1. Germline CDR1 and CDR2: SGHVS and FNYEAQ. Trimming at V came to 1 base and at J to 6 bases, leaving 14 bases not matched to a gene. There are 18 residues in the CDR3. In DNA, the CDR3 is TGTGCCAGCAGCTTAGGGAAGGCGGACAGGGCGGCCTTTCAGCCCCAGCATTTT. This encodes CASSLGKADRAAFQPQHF.

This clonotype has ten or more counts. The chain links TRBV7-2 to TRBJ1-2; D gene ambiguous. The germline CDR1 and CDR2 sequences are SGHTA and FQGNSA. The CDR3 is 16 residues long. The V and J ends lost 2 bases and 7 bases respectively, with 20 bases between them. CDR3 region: CASSLRFWESLGGYTF. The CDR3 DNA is TGTGCCAGCAGCTTAAGGTTTTGGGAATCTCTTGGTGGCTACACCTTC.

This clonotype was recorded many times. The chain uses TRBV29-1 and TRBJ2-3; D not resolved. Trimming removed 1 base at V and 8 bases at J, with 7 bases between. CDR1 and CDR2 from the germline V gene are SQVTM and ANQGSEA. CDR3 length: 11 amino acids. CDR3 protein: CSVEGYGTQYF. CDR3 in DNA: TGCAGCGTTGAAGGATATGGTACGCAGTATTTT.

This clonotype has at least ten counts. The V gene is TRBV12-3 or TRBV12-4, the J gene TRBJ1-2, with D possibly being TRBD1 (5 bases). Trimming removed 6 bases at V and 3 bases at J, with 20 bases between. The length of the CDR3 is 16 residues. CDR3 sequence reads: CASSPFLGGGYYGYTF. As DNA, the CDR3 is TGTGCCAGCAGCCCTTTTTTGGGGGGGGGGTACTATGGCTACACCTTC.

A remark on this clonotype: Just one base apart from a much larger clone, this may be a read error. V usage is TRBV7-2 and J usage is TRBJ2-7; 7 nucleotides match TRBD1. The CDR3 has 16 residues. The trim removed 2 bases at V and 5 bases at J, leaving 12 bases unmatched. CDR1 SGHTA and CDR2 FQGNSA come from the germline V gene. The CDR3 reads CASSLRQGWEFDEQYV. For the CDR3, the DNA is TGTGCCAGCAGCTTACGACAGGGTTGGGAGTTCGACGAGCAGTACGTC.

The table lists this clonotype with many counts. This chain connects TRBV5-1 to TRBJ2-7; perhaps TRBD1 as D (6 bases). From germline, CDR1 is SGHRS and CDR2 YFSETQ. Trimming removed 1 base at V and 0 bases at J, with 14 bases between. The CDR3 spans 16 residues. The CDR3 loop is CASSLSQGTFSYEQYF. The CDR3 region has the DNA TGCGCCAGCAGCTTGTCACAGGGAACTTTCTCCTACGAGCAGTACTTC.

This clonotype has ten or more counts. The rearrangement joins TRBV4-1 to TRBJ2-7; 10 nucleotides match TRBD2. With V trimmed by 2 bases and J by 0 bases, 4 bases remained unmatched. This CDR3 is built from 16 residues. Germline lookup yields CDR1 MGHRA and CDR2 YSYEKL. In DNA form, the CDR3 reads TGCGCCAGCAGCCAACGGGCTAGCGGGAGCTCCTACGAGCAGTACTTC. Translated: CASSQRASGSSYEQYF.

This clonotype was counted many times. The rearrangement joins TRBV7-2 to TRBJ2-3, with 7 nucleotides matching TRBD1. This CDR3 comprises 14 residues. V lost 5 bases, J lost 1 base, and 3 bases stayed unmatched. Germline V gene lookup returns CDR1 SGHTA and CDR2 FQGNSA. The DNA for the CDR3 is TGTGCCAGCAGCCCCGGACAGGGCACAGATACGCAGTATTTT. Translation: CASSPGQGTDTQYF.

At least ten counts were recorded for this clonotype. This CDR3 is CSVGEPFF. The CDR3 DNA reads as TGCAGCGTCGGTGAACCGTTCTTC. The V and J genes are TRBV29-1 and TRBJ2-1, with unresolved D. Germline V gives CDR1 SQVTM, CDR2 ANQGSEA. V lost 6 bases, J lost 15 bases, and 9 bases lay in between. The CDR3 has 8 amino acids.

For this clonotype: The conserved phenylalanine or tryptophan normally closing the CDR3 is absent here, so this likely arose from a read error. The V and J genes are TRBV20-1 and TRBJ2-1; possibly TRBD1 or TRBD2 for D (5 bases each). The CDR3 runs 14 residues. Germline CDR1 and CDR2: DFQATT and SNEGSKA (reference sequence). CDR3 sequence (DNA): TGCAGTGTTAAGAGGGACGCGACCTACAATGTGCAGTTCCTC. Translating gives CSVKRDATYNVQFL.

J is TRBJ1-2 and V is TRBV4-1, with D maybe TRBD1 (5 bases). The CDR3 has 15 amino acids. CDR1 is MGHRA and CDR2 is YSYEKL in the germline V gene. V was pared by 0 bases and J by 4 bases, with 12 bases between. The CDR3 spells CASSQEAGILYGYTF. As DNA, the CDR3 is TGCGCCAGCAGCCAAGAGGCAGGGATACTCTATGGCTACACCTTC.